The 8 T cell receptor beta chains reported below all come from one sample, sequenced in a study of response to subunit inactivated influenza vaccine. In TCRdb, the RT-PCR reads were re-called with MiXCR into one record per CDR3 protein. The data contain 450,000 to 550,000 distinct CDR3 sequences, roughly 25% of them singletons. Material: CD4+ T cells sorted from PBMCs, obtained around 5 days after vaccination. Source of these receptors: a middle-aged man who received an inactivated influenza vaccine.

The chain uses TRBV7-9 and TRBJ1-2, with D uncertain. V lost 5 bases and J lost 2, with 15 bases in between. The CDR3 has 15 amino acids. The germline V gene has CDR1 SEHNR and CDR2 FQNEAQ (reference sequence). The CDR3 region is CASSPHPKGNYGYTF. In DNA form, the CDR3 reads TGTGCCAGCAGCCCCCACCCTAAGGGAAACTATGGCTACACCTTC.

The chain uses TRBV10-3 and TRBJ2-4; D gene uncertain. Germline V gene data show CDR1 as ENHRY and CDR2 as SYGVKD. V was trimmed by 0 bases and J by 8 bases, leaving 14 bases between them. The CDR3 has 15 amino acids. In nucleotides, the CDR3 is TGTGCCATCAGTGAGTCGGGCCTCACCGCTGACATTCAGTACTTC. Amino acids: CAISESGLTADIQYF.

This clonotype was detected only a few times. The chain recombines TRBV6-5 with TRBJ2-3; 8 nucleotides line up with TRBD2. V gave up 2 bases and J gave up 8 bases; unmatched junction bases: 6. The germline CDR1 and CDR2 sequences are MNHEY and SVGAGI. This CDR3 region has 14 residues. This CDR3 is CASSYLGLAATQYF. DNA for the CDR3: TGTGCCAGCAGTTACCTCGGACTAGCCGCTACGCAGTATTTT.

V usage is TRBV29-1 and J usage is TRBJ2-7; unclear D gene. The germline CDR1 and CDR2 sequences are SQVTM and ANQGSEA. The CDR3 covers 12 residues. V was shortened by 2 bases and J by 5 bases, with 10 bases between the two germline ends. CDR3 DNA: TGCAGCGTTGAATGGGGATCCGACGAGCAGTACTTC. The encoded protein is CSVEWGSDEQYF.

This sequence joins TRBV6-5 and TRBJ2-5; D is undetermined. V dropped 4 bases and J dropped 0 bases, with 9 bases sitting between them. Germline V CDR1 and CDR2: MNHEY, SVGAGI. The CDR3 consists of 14 residues. As DNA, the CDR3 is TGTGCCAGCAGTTCGCCGGCGTACCAAGAGACCCAGTACTTC. It translates to CASSSPAYQETQYF.

The chain has TRBV10-3 and TRBJ2-7; D is perhaps TRBD2 (5 bases). Trimming took off 4 bases at V and 0 bases at J, with 16 bases between the two ends. Germline loops: CDR1 ENHRY, CDR2 SYGVKD. The CDR3 covers 16 residues. Here the CDR3 reads CAISGTGIPSSYEQYF. CDR3 bases: TGTGCCATCAGTGGTACCGGGATCCCGAGCTCCTACGAGCAGTACTTC.

This clonotype turned up a few times. This chain links TRBV6-1 with TRBJ1-2; D not resolved. This CDR3 has 14 residues. Trimming cost V 6 bases and J 6 bases, with 17 bases left between them. Germline lookup yields CDR1 MNHNS and CDR2 SASEGT. In DNA form, the CDR3 reads TGTGCCAGCAGCGCCGGACGGTTAATAGATGGCTACACCTTC. As protein: CASSAGRLIDGYTF.

The chain has TRBV5-8 and TRBJ2-1; 8 nucleotides line up with TRBD2. The CDR3 sequence is 16 residues long. The J segment lost 4 bases and the V segment lost 4 bases, leaving 10 bases of the junction unmatched. Germline CDR1 SGHTS, CDR2 YDEGEE. CDR3 DNA sequence: TGTGCCAGCAGCCCGCGGGGGGTAGCGGCATACAATGAGCAGTTCTTC. Amino acids: CASSPRGVAAYNEQFF.